What follows are 10 T cell receptor beta chains derived from one specimen sequenced in a study of T cell responses to AZD1222 COVID-19 vaccine. Profiling relied on immunoSEQ multiplex PCR, and the TCRdb table lists in-frame clones only, not all of them. The sample holds about 120,000 clones; more than 80% are singletons and the top ten take less than 6.5%. The sample consisted of peripheral blood, taken on day 0 of AZD1222 vaccination. The receptors come from an adult in good health.

This chain uses TRBV3-1 (or the pseudogene TRBV3-2) with TRBJ1-2, with D possibly TRBD1 on 5 matching bases. The V end lost 4 bases, the J end lost 5 bases, and 8 bases lay between the germline ends. The CDR3 totals 12 residues. Germline CDR1 and CDR2: LGHDT and YNNKEL (reference sequence). In nucleotides, the CDR3 is TGTGCCAGCAGCCCATCAGGGTATGGCTACACCTTC. This sequence encodes CASSPSGYGYTF.

This clone appeared a single time. The rearrangement uses TRBV7-3 and TRBJ2-5; a weak D match, TRBD2 (6 bases). This CDR3 has 15 residues. Germline CDR1 reads SGHTA; CDR2 reads FQGTGA. V was shortened by 1 base and J by 5 bases, with 14 bases between the two germline ends. The CDR3 loop is CASSLKFGGRETQYF. The CDR3 bases are TGTGCCAGCAGCTTAAAATTCGGGGGTAGGGAGACCCAGTACTTC.

The chain uses TRBV24-1 and TRBJ2-1; D remains unclear. CDR3 length: 15 residues. V was pared by 1 base and J by 5 bases, with 11 bases between. Per the germline V gene, CDR1 is KGHDR and CDR2 is SFDVKD. In DNA form, the CDR3 reads TGTGCCACCAGTGATTTAAGAGGCACCCACAATGAGCAGTTCTTC. Amino acids: CATSDLRGTHNEQFF.

This clone was seen just once. The chain combines TRBV11-2 with TRBJ1-2; D is unclear. Germline V lookup: CDR1 SGHAT, CDR2 FQNNGV. The germline V and J ends were trimmed by 0 bases and 0 bases, with 8 bases remaining between them. CDR3 length: 15 residues. Written as DNA, the CDR3 is TGTGCCAGCAGCTTAGATGGCGGGGCTAACTATGGCTACACCTTC. Its protein product is CASSLDGGANYGYTF.

The V call is TRBV7-6, the J call TRBJ1-1; D remains unclear. The CDR3 runs to 15 residues. Germline lookup yields CDR1 SGHVS and CDR2 FNYEAQ. Trimming shortened V by 2 bases and J by 1 base, and 11 bases separated the two germline ends. The CDR3 region has the DNA TGTGCCAGCAGCTTATTCGCAGGTGAGAACACTGAAGCTTTCTTT. It specifies CASSLFAGENTEAFF.

The chain has TRBV20-1 and TRBJ2-3; D not resolved. Germline loops: CDR1 DFQATT, CDR2 SNEGSKA (reference sequence). Between the trimmed V and J ends, which lost 3 bases and 5 bases, there was a span of 12 bases. The CDR3 has 13 amino acids. CDR3 in amino acids: CSASTVWGDTQYF. The CDR3, as DNA: TGCAGTGCTAGTACGGTATGGGGAGATACGCAGTATTTT.

The V gene is TRBV28, the J gene TRBJ1-1, with 7 bases identical to TRBD1. This CDR3 contains 12 residues. V lost 5 bases to trimming and J lost 6 bases; unmatched junction nucleotides: 3. CDR1 is MDHEN, CDR2 SYDVKM, per germline. The CDR3: CASSLTGPEAFF. CDR3 nucleotide sequence: TGTGCCAGCAGTCTGACAGGGCCTGAAGCTTTCTTT. The full variable domain, in which reference TRBV28 and TRBJ1-1 provide the parts outside the CDR3, is DVKVTQSSRYLVKRTGEKVFLECVQDMDHENMFWYRQDPGLGLRLIYFSYDVKMKEKGDIPEGYSVSREKKERFSLILESASTNQTSMYLCASSLTGPEAFFGQGTRLTVV.

V gene TRBV28 combines with J gene TRBJ1-4; D possibly corresponds to TRBD1 (6 bases). Germline V gene lookup returns CDR1 MDHEN and CDR2 SYDVKM. Trimming stripped 2 bases from V and 7 bases from J, with 23 bases between. The length of the CDR3 is 18 residues. The CDR3 protein is CASSLKVGFVGTSEKLFF. CDR3 DNA sequence: TGTGCCAGCAGTTTAAAAGTCGGTTTTGTTGGGACATCTGAAAAACTGTTTTTT. Together with reference TRBV28 and TRBJ1-4, the CDR3 gives the full variable domain: DVKVTQSSRYLVKRTGEKVFLECVQDMDHENMFWYRQDPGLGLRLIYFSYDVKMKEKGDIPEGYSVSREKKERFSLILESASTNQTSMYLCASSLKVGFVGTSEKLFFGSGTQLSVL.

The chain combines TRBV5-6 with TRBJ2-7; 10 positions agree with TRBD1. The CDR3 has 15 residues. CDR1 is SGHDT and CDR2 is YYEEEE in the germline V gene. The ends lost 1 base at V and 6 bases at J; junction bases unmatched: 7. DNA for the CDR3: TGTGCCAGCAGCTTGCCCGGGACAGGGGTACCCGAGCAGTACTTC. Amino acid sequence: CASSLPGTGVPEQYF.

This rearrangement joins TRBV11-2 to TRBJ2-7; D is tentatively TRBD1 or TRBD2 (6 bases each). Trimming took 5 bases from V and 6 from J, leaving 17 bases between them. Germline loops: CDR1 SGHAT, CDR2 FQNNGV. The CDR3 is 14 amino acids. The CDR3 DNA follows: TGTGCCAGCAGCCCGCATGGGGGGCTTGCCGAGCAGTACTTC. This codes for CASSPHGGLAEQYF.